This T cell receptor beta chain is from a study of T cell repertoires in cytomegalovirus infection. TCRdb used MiXCR to reprocess the reads, holding one entry per CDR3 protein. The sample lists tens of thousands of distinct CDR3 sequences, 20% occurring once. This CDR3 comprises 14 residues. CDR1 MGHRA and CDR2 YSYEKL come from the germline V gene. Trimming stripped 2 bases from V and 1 base from J, with 8 bases between. This clonotype has only one observation. Its antigen is unknown. This sample comprised CD8+ T cells from cultured PBMCs, obtained from culture after CMV antigen stimulation. This receptor was obtained from a human donor in good health (CMV status not recorded). Some clones in this sample may be carry-over from other donors' samples. V usage is TRBV4-1 and J usage is TRBJ1-1; D is uncertain. The CDR3 spells CASSQRARNTEAFF. The CDR3 bases are TGCGCCAGCAGCCAAAGGGCCAGGAACACTGAAGCTTTCTTT.